This T cell receptor beta chain comes out of a study of blood T cells in healthy people across ages. Healthy Caucasian individuals from Russia aged about 6 to 90 were enrolled as donors. Samples had at least 7 million PBMCs isolated from them. Study outcomes and limitations: Whereas aged donors had fewer naive CD4+ cells, long-lived donors had more of them and higher diversity.

A J-beta primer mix and a sample-barcoded 5' primer were used in a second PCR of roughly 6 to 11 cycles. TCRdb independently ran MiXCR on the 5' RACE reads; one entry per CDR3 protein. The data show about 2 million distinct CDR3 sequences, roughly 49% seen once. The germline CDR1 and CDR2 sequences are SQVTM and ANQGSEA. This CDR3 region has 11 residues. Trimming took 7 bases from V and 4 from J; bases not matched to a gene: 3. This clonotype turned up a few times. Antigen unknown. The sample comprised blood. The chain links TRBV29-1 to TRBJ2-7; TRBD2 agrees at 8 bases. The receptor was isolated from a woman in her 40s in good health. DNA of the CDR3: TGCAGCGCAGTAGCGGGATACGAGCAGTACTTC. Protein sequence: CSAVAGYEQYF.